This T cell receptor (beta chain) was documented in a study of control samples from healthy donors and cancer patients. Germline V lookup: CDR1 KGHSH, CDR2 LQKENI. The V segment lost 2 bases and the J segment 0 bases; nucleotides outside the gene matches: 2. The CDR3 sequence is 15 residues long. Measured with immunoSEQ multiplex PCR; TCRdb has only the in-frame clones, and not every one. Found here are 100,000 to 150,000 clones, about 92% of them singletons; the top ten hold around 0.52%. The source of this sequence is a man of 80 years or more with head and neck cancer. The sequenced sample was PBMCs. This chain connects TRBV18 to TRBJ1-1, with 8 bases fitting TRBD1. The CDR3 DNA follows: TGTGCCAGCTCACCAGGGGACAGGTTGAACACTGAAGCTTTCTTT. Its protein is CASSPGDRLNTEAFF.